This TCR beta chain was retrieved from a study of blood T cell repertoires in COVID-19. Germline CDR1 is SGHTA and CDR2 is FQGNSA. Trimming cost V 0 bases and J 3 bases, with 10 bases left between them. CDR3 length: 15 amino acids. TCRdb's copy holds only in-frame clones and misses some; the assay was immunoSEQ multiplex PCR. The data hold 150,000 to 200,000 clones, with around nine tenths observed a single time. The material sequenced was peripheral blood. This TCR came from a human donor in a cohort sampled during active COVID-19. The rearrangement uses TRBV7-2 and TRBJ2-3, with D perhaps matching TRBD2 (5 bases). For the CDR3, the DNA is TGTGCCAGCAGCTTAGCGCTGCTAGCTACAGATACGCAGTATTTT. Its protein is CASSLALLATDTQYF.